The present entry profiles one T cell receptor beta chain with its context. These data come from a study of shared clonotypes between healthy human individuals. Genomic DNA from each subset was divided evenly over several immunoSEQ plates. Study processing details: Owing to the provision of junction-only sequences devoid of quality scores by immunoSEQ, filtering differed. TCRdb's table, derived via immunoSEQ multiplex PCR, lists solely in-frame clones and lacks some. That table furnishes V, J and clone size, whereas the DNA furnished D and trimming. This table holds under 2.5 million clones, 85% to 95% found once. Germline V gene lookup returns CDR1 SGHVS and CDR2 FNYEAQ. Trimming took 3 bases from V and 6 from J, leaving 15 bases between them. The CDR3 has 14 residues.

The TCR sequence derives from a man aged 18 to 29 in good health. Some clones in this sample may be carry-over from other donors' samples. The chain combines TRBV7-6 with TRBJ2-7, with D unresolved. The material sequenced was naive CD4+ T cells from PBMCs. The subset is: CD45RA+ positively selected. CDR3 nucleotide sequence: TGTGCCAGCAGCTTCGACAACTCCGGCGGCGAGCAGTACTTC. It specifies CASSFDNSGGEQYF.